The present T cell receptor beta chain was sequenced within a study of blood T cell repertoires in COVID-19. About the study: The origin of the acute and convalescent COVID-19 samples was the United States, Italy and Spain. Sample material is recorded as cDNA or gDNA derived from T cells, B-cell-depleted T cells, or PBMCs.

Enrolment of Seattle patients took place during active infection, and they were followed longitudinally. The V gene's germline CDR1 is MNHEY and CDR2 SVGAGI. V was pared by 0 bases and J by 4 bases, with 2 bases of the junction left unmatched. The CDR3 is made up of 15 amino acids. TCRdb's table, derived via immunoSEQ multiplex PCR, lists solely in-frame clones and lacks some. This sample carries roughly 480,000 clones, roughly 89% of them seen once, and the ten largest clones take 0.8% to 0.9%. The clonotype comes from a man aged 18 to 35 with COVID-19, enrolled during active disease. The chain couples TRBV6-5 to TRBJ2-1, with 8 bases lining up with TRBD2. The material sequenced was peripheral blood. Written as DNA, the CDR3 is TGTGCCAGCAGTTACTCGGGACTAGAGTACAATGAGCAGTTCTTC. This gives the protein CASSYSGLEYNEQFF.